The clone carrying this TCR beta chain was found once. What it binds is not known. V shed 2 bases and J shed 1 base, with 8 bases lying between them. The germline V gene has CDR1 SQVTM and CDR2 ANQGSEA. CDR3 length: 13 residues. cDNA came from approximately 0.5 to 1 ug RNA primed by random hexamers. TCRdb re-called the immunoSEQ multiplex PCR reads through MiXCR, storing one row per CDR3 protein. Here the sample spans 110,000 to 150,000 distinct CDR3 sequences, about 94% being singletons. The entry originates in a study of CD8 T cells in Susac syndrome. Study results and caveats: Within Susac syndrome CD4+ T cell repertoires, clonal expansion was not evident.

In blood CD8+ and CD4+ T cells, TCR beta underwent sequencing. The sequencing sample was made of CD4+ T cells from PBMCs. This TCR was recovered from a human donor with Susac syndrome. The V and J genes are TRBV29-1 and TRBJ2-5; D gene uncertain. The CDR3 sequence is CSVEMASQETQYF. The CDR3, as DNA: TGCAGCGTTGAAATGGCTAGCCAAGAGACCCAGTACTTC.